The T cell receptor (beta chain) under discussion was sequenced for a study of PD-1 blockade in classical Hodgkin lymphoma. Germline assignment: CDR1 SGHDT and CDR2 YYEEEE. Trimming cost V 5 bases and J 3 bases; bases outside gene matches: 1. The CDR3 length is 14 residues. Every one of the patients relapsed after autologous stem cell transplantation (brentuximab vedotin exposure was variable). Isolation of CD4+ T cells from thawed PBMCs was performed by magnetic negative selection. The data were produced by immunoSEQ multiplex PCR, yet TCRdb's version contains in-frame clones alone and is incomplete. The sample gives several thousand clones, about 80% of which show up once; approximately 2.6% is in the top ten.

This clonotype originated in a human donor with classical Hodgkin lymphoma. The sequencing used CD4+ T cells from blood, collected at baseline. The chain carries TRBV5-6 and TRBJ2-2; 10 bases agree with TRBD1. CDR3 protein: CASRDRGHTGELFF. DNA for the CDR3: TGTGCCAGCAGAGACAGGGGGCACACCGGGGAGCTGTTTTTT.